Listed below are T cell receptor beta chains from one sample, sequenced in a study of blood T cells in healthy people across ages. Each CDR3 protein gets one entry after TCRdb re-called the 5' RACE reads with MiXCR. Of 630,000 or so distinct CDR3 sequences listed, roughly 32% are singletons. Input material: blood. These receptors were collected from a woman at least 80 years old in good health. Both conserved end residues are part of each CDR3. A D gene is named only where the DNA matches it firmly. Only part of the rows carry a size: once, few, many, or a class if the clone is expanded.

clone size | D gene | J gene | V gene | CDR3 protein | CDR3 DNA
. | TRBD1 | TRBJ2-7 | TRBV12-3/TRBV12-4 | CASMGDRGVYEQYF | TGTGCCAGCATGGGGGACAGGGGGGTGTACGAGCAGTACTTC
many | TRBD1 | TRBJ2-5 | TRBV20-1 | CSASPGQGLETQYF | TGCAGTGCTAGCCCGGGACAGGGGTTGGAGACCCAGTACTTC
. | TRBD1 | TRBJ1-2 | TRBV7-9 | CASSWTGGVGNYGYTF | TGTGCCAGCAGCTGGACAGGGGGCGTTGGGAACTATGGCTACACCTTC
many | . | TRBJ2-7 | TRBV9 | CASSPRVLNGEQYF | TGTGCCAGCAGCCCAAGGGTCTTAAATGGCGAGCAGTACTTC
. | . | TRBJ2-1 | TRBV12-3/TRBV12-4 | CASSQDFNEQFF | TGTGCCAGCAGTCAAGACTTTAATGAGCAGTTCTTC
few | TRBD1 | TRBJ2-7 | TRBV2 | CASSRDRQFGEQYF | TGTGCCAGCAGTAGGGACAGGCAATTTGGCGAGCAGTACTTC
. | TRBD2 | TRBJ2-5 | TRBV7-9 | CASSLRLAGEQYF | TGTGCCAGCAGCTTAAGACTAGCGGGGGAGCAGTACTTC
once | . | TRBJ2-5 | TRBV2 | CASSEIRLEQYF | TGTGCCAGCAGTGAGATCCGACTAGAGCAGTACTTC
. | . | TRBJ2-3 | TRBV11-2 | CASSLGLRGRTDTQYF | TGTGCCAGCAGCTTAGGTTTGCGGGGGCGCACAGATACGCAGTATTTT
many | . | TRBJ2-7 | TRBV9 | CASSEGWGSSYEQYF | TGTGCCAGCAGCGAGGGTTGGGGTAGCTCCTACGAGCAGTACTTC
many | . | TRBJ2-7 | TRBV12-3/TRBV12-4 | CASSLGGGGKNEQYF | TGTGCCAGCAGTTTGGGGGGAGGGGGGAAGAACGAGCAGTACTTC
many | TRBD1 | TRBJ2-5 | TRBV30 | CAWSVPDRGETQYF | TGTGCCTGGAGTGTACCGGACAGGGGGGAGACCCAGTACTTC
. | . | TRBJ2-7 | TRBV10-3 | CVISDTPAYEQYF | TGTGTCATCAGCGACACCCCGGCCTACGAGCAGTACTTC
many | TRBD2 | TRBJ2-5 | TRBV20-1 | CSALSLGGNIGETQYF | TGCAGTGCTCTATCCCTCGGGGGGAATATTGGGGAGACCCAGTACTTC
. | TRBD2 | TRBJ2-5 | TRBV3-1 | CASSRGLAGPREGQYF | TGTGCCAGCAGCCGAGGACTAGCGGGGCCGCGGGAGGGGCAGTACTTC
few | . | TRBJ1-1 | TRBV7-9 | CASRPRTVNTEAFF | TGTGCCAGCAGACCGCGGACGGTGAACACTGAAGCTTTCTTT
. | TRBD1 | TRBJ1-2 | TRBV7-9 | CASSSRQGIYGYTF | TGTGCCAGCAGCTCTAGACAGGGGATCTATGGCTACACCTTC
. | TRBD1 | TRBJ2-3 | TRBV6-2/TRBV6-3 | CASSYEGQGGTDTQYF | TGTGCCAGCAGTTACGAAGGACAGGGGGGCACAGATACGCAGTATTTT
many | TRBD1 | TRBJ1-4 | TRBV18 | CASSPDRAREKLFF | TGTGCCAGCTCACCCGACAGGGCGAGGGAAAAACTGTTTTTT
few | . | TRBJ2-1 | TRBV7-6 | CASSLVARGLDNEQFF | TGTGCCAGCAGCTTAGTTGCGAGGGGTCTCGACAATGAGCAGTTCTTC
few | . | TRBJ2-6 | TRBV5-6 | CASSLNGNSGANVLTF | TGTGCCAGCAGCCTTAACGGAAACTCTGGGGCCAACGTCCTGACTTTC
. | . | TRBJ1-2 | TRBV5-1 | CASSLSEGTQGGYGYTF | TGCGCCAGCAGCCTCAGTGAAGGGACCCAAGGGGGCTATGGCTACACCTTC
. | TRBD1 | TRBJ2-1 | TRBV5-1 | CASSPGQLQWTYNEQFF | TGCGCCAGCAGTCCGGGACAGTTGCAATGGACCTACAATGAGCAGTTCTTC
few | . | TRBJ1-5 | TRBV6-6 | CASSYGTLDQPQHF | TGTGCCAGCAGTTATGGGACGTTGGATCAGCCCCAGCATTTT
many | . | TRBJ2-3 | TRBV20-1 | CSLTPLLPDTQYF | TGCAGCCTAACCCCACTGCTCCCAGATACGCAGTATTTT
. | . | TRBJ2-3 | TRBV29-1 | CSVVVDLSTDTQYF | TGCAGCGTTGTCGTGGACCTTAGCACAGATACGCAGTATTTT
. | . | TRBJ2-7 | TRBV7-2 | CASSLTPSPGLSYEQYF | TGTGCCAGCAGCTTAACCCCCTCCCCCGGACTTAGCTACGAGCAGTACTTC